This T cell receptor (beta chain) is drawn from a study of technical replicates of blood from a few donors (dated by TCRdb to the late 2010s). About this clone: This receptor's antigen is unknown. The record has no base qualities; no much larger clone is one base away.

Library preparation employed the immunoSEQ multiplex PCR assay. TCRdb's version of the immuneACCESS table is confined to in-frame rearrangements and falls short of the full clone set. An unresolved V gene accounts for under half of the shortfall where checked; the remainder is of unknown origin. The sample table contains approximately 70,000 clones; only one count was recorded for about 97% of them. The leading ten clones occupy approximately 0.28% of the sample. V and J are trimmed by 8 bases and 5 bases, and the gene matches miss 6 bases of the junction. The CDR3 numbers 14 residues from cysteine through phenylalanine. The only DNA kept is the CDR3, 42 bases in frame from the first base. The germline V gene yields SNHLY for CDR1 and FYNNEI for CDR2.

The chain is made from TRBV2 and TRBJ2-1; the central 10 bases match TRBD1. The sequencing input was T cells isolated from PBMCs. This receptor was obtained from a human donor in good health. CDR3 region: CASVGTGANNEQFF. The DNA sequence is TGTGCCAGCGTAGGGACAGGGGCAAACAATGAGCAGTTCTTC.